The following is a TCR beta chain sequence with its context. Its antigen is as yet unknown. Profiling relied on immunoSEQ multiplex PCR, and the TCRdb table lists in-frame clones only, not all of them. The sample carries about 1.5 million clones, approximately 96% recorded once. The entry originates in a study of shared clonotypes between healthy human individuals. Everyone who donated was a Caucasian adult who lived in Nashville, Tennessee. Regarding the study as a whole: Sorted-subset sequencing was shown by rarefaction to be incomplete despite large depth. Among donors, sharing of clonotypes was expected to be affected by sequencing depth.

V was clipped by 4 bases and J by 7 bases; unmatched bases: 11. CDR3 size: 15 residues. CDR1 is SGHRS and CDR2 is YFSETQ in the germline V gene. What was sequenced was naive CD4+ T cells sorted from blood. Regarding subset: CD45RA+ positively selected. This receptor was taken from a man aged 25 to 40 in good health. The chain joins TRBV5-1 to TRBJ1-2; 9 bases agree with TRBD1. CDR3 in DNA: TGCGCCAGCAGCGAATTAACAGGGGGCGGAGGTGGCTACACCTTC. Amino acid sequence: CASSELTGGGGGYTF.